This passage covers 2 T cell receptor beta chains from one sample sequenced in a study of human T cells and chemical hapten exposure. The library put unique molecular identifiers onto individual cDNA molecules. TCRdb called the reads again in MiXCR, with one record for every CDR3 protein. The repertoire consists of around 120,000 distinct CDR3 sequences, with around 9% occurring once and the leading ten covering more than 1.3%. Researchers extracted total RNA from unfractionated whole blood. The sequenced sample was whole blood. These TCRs come from a human donor in good health. Some clones in this sample may be carry-over from other donors' samples.

This clonotype was counted many times. The chain recombines TRBV6-2 or TRBV6-3 with TRBJ2-1; D not certain. Germline V lookup: CDR1 MNHEY, CDR2 SVGEGT. The CDR3 is 15 amino acids. The V end was cut by 6 bases, the J end by 4 bases, with 16 bases between. The CDR3 loop reads CASSLREGPYNEQFF. CDR3 DNA: TGTGCCAGCAGCCTCCGAGAAGGTCCTTACAATGAGCAGTTCTTC.

The chain joins TRBV10-3 to TRBJ2-3, with 7 nucleotides matching TRBD2. The CDR3 has 14 residues. Germline CDR1 reads ENHRY; CDR2 reads SYGVKD. J gave up 4 bases and V 5 bases, and 6 bases lay outside the gene matches. CDR3 region: CAISRRERSDTQYF. The DNA of the CDR3 is TGTGCCATCAGTCGGCGGGAGAGATCAGATACGCAGTATTTT.